Each of the 10 T cell receptor beta chains below was sequenced from the same sample in a study of blood T cell repertoires in COVID-19. Profiled with immunoSEQ multiplex PCR; TCRdb holds only in-frame clones, not every one. The sample lists a few hundred thousand clones; 80% to 90% were seen once. Sequences were obtained from peripheral blood. The receptors originated from a woman in her twenties or thirties with active or convalescent COVID-19.

The chain combines TRBV5-4 with TRBJ2-1; 9 bases align to TRBD2. V dropped 3 bases and J dropped 1; count of bases not matched to a gene: 8. The CDR3 covers 17 residues. In germline, CDR1 is SGHNT, CDR2 YYREEE (reference sequence). The CDR3 DNA reads TGTGCCAGCAGCTCGGGGGGTAGCGGGGGTTCCTACAATGAGCAGTTCTTC. Protein sequence: CASSSGGSGGSYNEQFF.

This clone was seen a single time. The chain employs TRBV7-9 and TRBJ1-3; 7 nucleotides agree with TRBD1. This CDR3 is built from 17 residues. V gave up 0 bases and J gave up 0 bases; unmatched junction bases: 5. The germline gives CDR1 SEHNR, CDR2 FQNEAQ (reference sequence). The CDR3 DNA is TGTGCCAGCAGCTTAGCGGGCCGGGACAGCTCTGGAAACACCATATATTTT. Amino acids: CASSLAGRDSSGNTIYF.

This chain's CDR3 is CASSLREGDTIYF. The DNA of the CDR3 is TGTGCCAGCAGCCTCCGAGAGGGGGACACCATATATTTT. This chain links TRBV27 with TRBJ1-3, with TRBD1 as a possible D gene (6 bases). Germline lookup yields CDR1 MNHEY and CDR2 SMNVEV (reference sequence). CDR3 length equals 13 residues. V was trimmed by 6 bases and J by 8 bases, leaving 14 bases between them.

This sequence joins TRBV6-5 and TRBJ1-5; no clear D. The CDR3 contains 15 residues. Germline V gene data show CDR1 as MNHEY and CDR2 as SVGAGI. V lost 7 bases and J 7 bases, leaving 20 bases between the germline ends. The CDR3 region is CASTPEGDPGQPQHF. As DNA, the CDR3 is TGTGCCAGCACCCCTGAGGGAGACCCCGGACAGCCCCAGCATTTT.

The chain couples TRBV14 to TRBJ2-7, with D perhaps TRBD2 (6 bases). Trimming took 1 base from V and 7 from J, leaving 11 bases between them. This CDR3 has 13 residues. Looked up from germline, CDR1 is SGHDN and CDR2 is FVKESK. CDR3 DNA: TGTGCCAGCAGCCAAGGGGCGGGGTGGGAGCAGTACTTC. Protein product: CASSQGAGWEQYF.

CDR3 nucleotide sequence: TGTGCCAGCAGTTTCCTGGGTTGGGACAGAAAAAACATTCAGTACTTC. It is translated as CASSFLGWDRKNIQYF. The rearrangement uses TRBV6-2 or TRBV6-3 and TRBJ2-4, with 7 positions matching TRBD1. CDR1 MNHEY and CDR2 SVGEGT come from the germline V gene. This CDR3 is 16 amino acids long. V trimming: 4 bases; J trimming: 4 bases; junction bases outside the gene matches: 10.

V usage is TRBV14 and J usage is TRBJ2-7, with TRBD1 identical over 10 bases. In germline, CDR1 is SGHDN, CDR2 FVKESK. Germline trimming cut 6 bases from V and 4 bases from J; bases unmatched to any gene: 6. The CDR3 runs to 14 residues. This chain's CDR3 is CASSLGQGWYEQYF. CDR3 nucleotides: TGTGCCAGCAGTCTGGGACAGGGGTGGTACGAGCAGTACTTC.

The chain links TRBV19 to TRBJ1-2; 10 bases match TRBD1. Germline V gives CDR1 LNHDA, CDR2 SQIVND (reference sequence). There are 18 residues in the CDR3. V trimming: 3 bases; J trimming: 0 bases; junction bases outside the gene matches: 10. The CDR3 nucleotides are TGTGCCAGTAGTATCCATAGGACAGGGGGTAAAACTAACTATGGCTACACCTTC. Translation: CASSIHRTGGKTNYGYTF.

The gene calls are TRBV28 and TRBJ2-1; no clear D. V was pared by 6 bases and J by 0 bases, with 15 bases between. Germline loops: CDR1 MDHEN, CDR2 SYDVKM. This CDR3 contains 16 residues. This CDR3 reads CASRNPRRHSYNEQFF. The CDR3 DNA reads TGTGCCAGCAGGAACCCACGGCGGCACTCCTACAATGAGCAGTTCTTC.

J is TRBJ2-3 and V is TRBV7-8; TRBD2 might be the D (7 bases). The CDR3 length is 16 residues. Trimming took off 1 base at V and 3 bases at J, with 14 bases between the two ends. Germline CDR1 is SGHVS and CDR2 is FQNEAQ. Written as DNA, the CDR3 is TGTGCCAGCAGCTTAGTAGGGGGGGCACCGACAGATACGCAGTATTTT. Residues: CASSLVGGAPTDTQYF.